A single TCR beta chain is shown here with its context. This CDR3 spans 18 amino acids. J lost 4 bases, V lost 2 bases, and 12 bases had no gene match. The germline V gene encodes CDR1 LNHDA and CDR2 SQIVND (reference sequence). This record comes from a study of blood T cell repertoires in COVID-19. About the research overall: The origin of the acute and convalescent COVID-19 samples was the United States, Italy and Spain. PBMCs, B-cell-depleted T cells, or T cells provided the cDNA or gDNA that made up the material.

As processed by the authors: Amplifying reference gene primers gave estimates of nucleated cell counts. Only in-frame clones appear in the TCRdb table, and some are missing; sequencing was by immunoSEQ multiplex PCR. V, J and clone size were drawn from that table, and D and trimming were deduced from the DNA. This sample has approximately 150,000 clones, with approximately 88% found just once. This chain connects TRBV19 to TRBJ1-2; the match to TRBD1 covers 11 bases. The TCR originated in a human donor in a cohort sampled during active COVID-19. Sequences were obtained from peripheral blood. CDR3 sequence (DNA): TGTGCCAGTAGTATAACAAATAAGAACGGACAGGGGGCCTATGGCTACACCTTC. Translating gives CASSITNKNGQGAYGYTF.